A single sample gave rise to the 18 T cell receptor beta chains below, sequenced in a study of shared clonotypes between healthy human individuals (dated by TCRdb to the early 2020s). Libraries were prepared through the immunoSEQ multiplex PCR assay. TCRdb mirrors the immuneACCESS table, restricted to in-frame sequences. Some clones are absent from its copies; in checked studies, under half trace to an unresolved V gene, and the reason for the others is unknown. The sample has about 450,000 clones on record, roughly 85% of them singletons. Less than 15% of the sample lies in the top ten. The sequencing input was PBMCs. Receptor source: a woman aged 40 to 55 in good health. Some clones in this sample may be carry-over from other donors' samples.

Only a few counts were recorded for this clone. The rearrangement uses TRBV28 and TRBJ2-2; no definite D call. In germline, CDR1 is MDHEN, CDR2 SYDVKM. Trimming removed 3 bases at V and 7 bases at J, with 18 bases between. CDR3 length: 16 amino acids. Here the CDR3 reads CASSFFPQLIIGELFF. The CDR3 DNA is TGTGCCAGCAGTTTTTTTCCCCAGTTGATTATCGGGGAGCTGTTTTTT.

The chain employs TRBV5-4 and TRBJ2-2; 10 nucleotides line up with TRBD2. The CDR3 totals 15 residues. The V gene end was trimmed by 2 bases and the J gene end by 3 bases; junction bases not matched to a gene: 1. In germline, CDR1 is SGHNT, CDR2 YYREEE (reference sequence). The CDR3 coding sequence is TGTGCCAGCAGCTTAGGACTAGCGGACACCGGGGAGCTGTTTTTT. It specifies CASSLGLADTGELFF. Full variable domain (outside the CDR3, taken from reference TRBV5-4 and TRBJ2-2): ETGVTQSPTHLIKTRGQQVTLRCSSQSGHNTVSWYQQALGQGPQFIFQYYREEENGRGNFPPRFSGLQFPNYSSELNVNALELDDSALYLCASSLGLADTGELFFGEGSRLTVL.

This chain uses TRBV5-4 with TRBJ1-2; D might be TRBD1 (5 bases). The CDR3 spans 14 residues. CDR1 is SGHNT and CDR2 is YYREEE in the germline V gene (reference sequence). Trimming shortened V by 4 bases and J by 8 bases, and 18 bases separated the two germline ends. The CDR3 protein is CASSVPGSGEGYTF. DNA of the CDR3: TGTGCCAGCAGCGTCCCGGGCTCGGGGGAAGGCTACACCTTC.

This clone showed up just once. The chain carries TRBV27 and TRBJ2-7; D unresolved. The CDR3 covers 11 residues. Trimming removed 6 bases at V and 7 bases at J, with 10 bases between. Looked up from germline, CDR1 is MNHEY and CDR2 is SMNVEV (reference sequence). The CDR3 is CASSKMGEQYF. In nucleotides, the CDR3 is TGTGCCAGCAGCAAAATGGGGGAGCAGTACTTC.

The genes are TRBV11-2 and TRBJ2-7, with 13 nucleotides matching TRBD2. Germline CDR1 reads SGHAT; CDR2 reads FQNNGV. This CDR3 is built from 17 residues. Trimming cost V 5 bases and J 0 bases; bases outside gene matches: 7. CDR3 nucleotide sequence: TGTGCCAGCAGCCTACGGACTAGCGGGAGTGTCTCCTACGAGCAGTACTTC. Residues: CASSLRTSGSVSYEQYF.

The sample holds many counts of this clone. CDR3 sequence reads: CASSSDRLAGGYEQYF. The DNA for the CDR3 is TGTGCCAGCAGCTCCGATCGACTAGCGGGGGGCTACGAGCAGTACTTC. The J gene is TRBJ2-7, the V gene TRBV7-2; 13 bases match TRBD2. The CDR3 is made up of 16 amino acids. The V and J ends lost 4 bases and 3 bases, in that order; junction bases with no gene match: 6. Germline lookup yields CDR1 SGHTA and CDR2 FQGNSA.

This clone appeared a single time. The chain links TRBV23-1 to TRBJ2-5; D might be TRBD1 (6 bases). TRBV23-1 qualifies as an ORF whose function is uncertain. Trimming removed 7 bases at V and 4 bases at J, with 19 bases between. CDR3 length equals 15 residues. CDR3 loop: CASKPGRQDRETQYF. The CDR3 nucleotides are TGCGCCAGCAAACCAGGTAGACAGGATCGAGAGACCCAGTACTTC.

The chain recombines TRBV6-1 with TRBJ1-3, with a tentative D call TRBD1 (6 bases). Per germline, CDR1 MNHNS and CDR2 SASEGT. This CDR3 comprises 14 residues. V was shortened by 8 bases and J by 2 bases, with 13 bases between the two germline ends. The CDR3 DNA is TGTGCCAGCGGAGGCAGGGACACTGGAAACACCATATATTTT. As protein: CASGGRDTGNTIYF.

About this clone: Sequence at one end of the junction differs from germline and may be a read error. The chain joins TRBV7-7 to TRBJ2-2, with a tentative D call TRBD2 (6 bases). This CDR3 contains 15 residues. Germline CDR1 is SSHAT and CDR2 is FNYEAQ (reference sequence). The CDR3 region has the DNA TGTGCTAGCAGCGGAGGGCAGGGATCCGGCGGGGAGCTGTTTTTT. Translation: CASSGGQGSGGELFF.

The CDR3 loop is CASEGIQGTIYF. CDR3 sequence (DNA): TGTGCCAGCGAGGGCATTCAAGGCACCATATATTTT. The V gene is TRBV11-2, the J gene TRBJ1-3; D not certain. This CDR3 comprises 12 residues. Trimming cost V 8 bases and J 9 bases, with 14 bases left between them. Germline-derived CDR1 and CDR2 are SGHAT and FQNNGV.

This clone has a single count. The chain employs TRBV10-2 and TRBJ1-1, with D possibly being TRBD1 (5 bases). Trimming removed 5 bases at V and 5 bases at J, with 12 bases between. Germline values: CDR1 WSHSY, CDR2 SAAADI. This CDR3 is 13 amino acids long. The CDR3 here is CASSLGGGTEAFF. The CDR3 DNA reads as TGCGCCAGCAGTCTTGGCGGGGGGACTGAAGCTTTCTTT.

The chain carries TRBV29-1 and TRBJ1-5; D gene uncertain. CDR3 length equals 9 residues. Looked up from germline, CDR1 is SQVTM and CDR2 is ANQGSEA. CDR3 protein: CRDLQPQHF. In nucleotides, the CDR3 is TGCAGAGATCTCCAGCCCCAGCATTTT.

The table lists this clone with a few counts. The gene calls are TRBV5-6 and TRBJ2-7, with D possibly TRBD1 on 5 matching bases. In germline, CDR1 is SGHDT, CDR2 YYEEEE. The ends were cut back, 0 bases at V and 3 bases at J, with 13 bases in the middle. The CDR3 covers 15 residues. The CDR3 reads CASSLGGWTHYEQYF. DNA for the CDR3: TGTGCCAGCAGCTTGGGGGGATGGACACACTACGAGCAGTACTTC. The full variable domain, rest sourced from reference TRBV5-6 and TRBJ2-7, is DAGVTQSPTHLIKTRGQQVTLRCSPKSGHDTVSWYQQALGQGPQFIFQYYEEEERQRGNFPDRFSGHQFPNYSSELNVNALLLGDSALYLCASSLGGWTHYEQYFGPGTRLTVT.

J is TRBJ2-5 and V is TRBV6-5; tentatively, D is TRBD1 or TRBD2 (5 bases each). This CDR3 comprises 14 residues. Germline V lookup: CDR1 MNHEY, CDR2 SVGAGI. V was clipped by 5 bases and J by 4 bases, with 14 bases between them. CDR3 protein: CASSEGVGTETQYF. In DNA, the CDR3 is TGTGCCAGCAGTGAAGGGGTTGGGACAGAGACCCAGTACTTC.

This chain links TRBV9 with TRBJ2-5; D not resolved. The germline V gene has CDR1 SGDLS and CDR2 YYNGEE. Trimming shortened V by 0 bases and J by 5 bases, and 14 bases separated the two germline ends. The CDR3 totals 15 residues. This CDR3 is CASSVGIGQWETQYF. For the CDR3, the DNA is TGTGCCAGCAGCGTAGGGATAGGCCAATGGGAGACCCAGTACTTC.

The chain recombines TRBV5-4 with TRBJ2-1; TRBD2 might be the D (6 bases). The germline gives CDR1 SGHNT, CDR2 YYREEE (reference sequence). V was clipped by 4 bases and J by 7 bases, with 12 bases between them. This CDR3 is 13 amino acids long. This CDR3 is CASSHTTSNEQFF. The DNA for the CDR3 is TGTGCCAGCAGCCACACGACTAGTAATGAGCAGTTCTTC.

In this sample, this clone turned up once. The gene calls are TRBV28 and TRBJ2-5; tentatively, D is TRBD2 (6 bases). The length of the CDR3 is 15 residues. Deletions cut 6 bases from V and 3 bases from J, with 17 bases between. Germline CDR1 and CDR2: MDHEN and SYDVKM. The CDR3 DNA sequence: TGTGCCAGCAGCCTCCCTTGGCGGGGTAAAGAGACCCAGTACTTC. It encodes CASSLPWRGKETQYF.

CDR3 protein: CASSEHRDLDTQYF. The CDR3 DNA sequence: TGTGCCAGCAGTGAACATAGGGACTTAGATACGCAGTATTTT. The rearrangement joins TRBV6-1 to TRBJ2-3, with a possible D match to TRBD2 (6 bases). CDR1 MNHNS and CDR2 SASEGT come from the germline V gene. CDR3 length: 14 amino acids. With 2 bases removed from V and 5 bases from J, the gap between germline ends came to 11 bases.